Each of the 24 T cell receptor beta chains below was sequenced from the same sample in a study of blood T cell repertoires in COVID-19. Clones were sequenced by immunoSEQ multiplex PCR, and TCRdb holds only the in-frame ones, with some missing. Among 70,000 to 95,000 clones listed, about four fifths were seen once. Sequencing was done on a sample of peripheral blood. Receptors were obtained from a woman in her sixties or seventies with acute or convalescent COVID-19.

The chain employs TRBV5-1 and TRBJ2-1; TRBD2 aligns across 10 bases. This CDR3 is built from 19 residues. Germline loops: CDR1 SGHRS, CDR2 YFSETQ. V gave up 0 bases and J gave up 0 bases; unmatched junction bases: 9. The CDR3 sequence: CASSLVGLARGGSYNEQFF. The CDR3 region has the DNA TGCGCCAGCAGCTTGGTGGGACTAGCGCGGGGGGGCTCCTACAATGAGCAGTTCTTC.

V is TRBV27 and J is TRBJ2-7; TRBD2 matches at 11 bases. Trimming removed 5 bases from V and 4 bases from J; junction bases left unmatched: 10. There are 16 residues in the CDR3. Germline values: CDR1 MNHEY, CDR2 SMNVEV (reference sequence). The CDR3: CASSPRVAGGPYEQYF. CDR3 DNA sequence: TGTGCCAGCAGTCCACGGGTAGCGGGAGGGCCGTACGAGCAGTACTTC.

V usage is TRBV19 and J usage is TRBJ1-5; D uncertain. Trimming stripped 5 bases from V and 7 bases from J, with 12 bases between. CDR3 length: 13 amino acids. Germline values: CDR1 LNHDA, CDR2 SQIVND (reference sequence). The CDR3 region is CASSVAKPQPQHF. The CDR3 DNA is TGTGCCAGTAGTGTAGCCAAGCCCCAGCCCCAGCATTTT.

The chain employs TRBV5-6 and TRBJ1-6; D is possibly TRBD1 (5 bases). V lost 5 bases, J lost 8 bases, and 14 bases lay in between. The CDR3 runs to 14 residues. The germline gives CDR1 SGHDT, CDR2 YYEEEE. The CDR3 protein is CASSRGSGDSPLHF. The DNA of the CDR3 is TGTGCCAGCAGTCGGGGGTCGGGAGATTCACCCCTCCACTTT.

The chain joins TRBV5-1 to TRBJ1-1, with D possibly being TRBD1 (5 bases). Trimming pared 4 bases from V and 1 base from J, leaving 17 bases between. The CDR3 runs 16 residues. Germline assignment: CDR1 SGHRS and CDR2 YFSETQ. CDR3 in DNA: TGCGCCAGCAGCCCAGGTGGGGTTACAGGGAACACTGAAGCTTTCTTT. Its translation: CASSPGGVTGNTEAFF.

In its sample, this clone was seen once. The chain has TRBV5-1 and TRBJ1-4, with D unclear. This CDR3 is 15 amino acids long. Trimming took 4 bases from V and 3 from J, leaving 13 bases between them. The germline V gene has CDR1 SGHRS and CDR2 YFSETQ. CDR3 DNA sequence: TGCGCCAGCAGCCTCCCGTCCGGGGCTAATGAAAAACTGTTTTTT. Translation: CASSLPSGANEKLFF.

The chain employs TRBV27 and TRBJ2-1; 9 positions match TRBD2. Germline assignment: CDR1 MNHEY and CDR2 SMNVEV (reference sequence). This CDR3 contains 16 residues. V lost 1 base to trimming and J lost 5 bases; unmatched junction nucleotides: 6. This CDR3 is CASSLWREGFDNEQFF. The CDR3, as DNA: TGTGCCAGCAGTTTATGGCGGGAGGGATTCGACAATGAGCAGTTCTTC.

The chain links TRBV2 to TRBJ2-2, with 11 bases aligning to TRBD2. The germline CDR1 and CDR2 sequences are SNHLY and FYNNEI. CDR3 length: 17 amino acids. With 2 bases clipped from V and 5 bases from J, the junction kept 7 bases outside the gene matches. The CDR3 DNA reads as TGTGCCAGCAGTGAAAAACTAGCGGGAGTTGGTACCGGGGAGCTGTTTTTT. As protein: CASSEKLAGVGTGELFF.

The CDR3 coding sequence is TGTGCCAGCAGCCCCGGACTAGCGGAGACTAGCACAGATACGCAGTATTTT. It codes for CASSPGLAETSTDTQYF. V gene TRBV11-2 combines with J gene TRBJ2-3; 10 bases are shared with TRBD2. The CDR3 is made up of 17 amino acids. The junction had 8 bases not matched to a gene; V was cut back by 5 bases and J by 0 bases. Germline V CDR1 and CDR2: SGHAT, FQNNGV.

The chain combines TRBV7-8 with TRBJ1-1; a weak D match, TRBD1 (6 bases). The CDR3 loop spans 15 amino acids. V gave up 6 bases and J gave up 4 bases, with 18 bases separating them. Germline V lookup: CDR1 SGHVS, CDR2 FQNEAQ. CDR3 region: CASRSREGGVTEAFF. Written as DNA, the CDR3 is TGTGCCAGCAGAAGCCGGGAGGGGGGCGTCACTGAAGCTTTCTTT.

The rearrangement links TRBV9 to TRBJ1-2, with 11 bases identical to TRBD1. The CDR3 sequence is 17 residues long. CDR1 is SGDLS, CDR2 YYNGEE, per germline. Germline trimming cut 3 bases from V and 0 bases from J; bases unmatched to any gene: 7. The CDR3 here is CASSARDRGASNYGYTF. CDR3 nucleotides: TGTGCCAGCAGCGCTCGGGACAGGGGGGCTTCTAACTATGGCTACACCTTC. Supplemented by reference TRBV9 and TRBJ1-2, the full variable domain reads DSGVTQTPKHLITATGQRVTLRCSPRSGDLSVYWYQQSLDQGLQFLIQYYNGEERAKGNILERFSAQQFPDLHSELNLSSLELGDSALYFCASSARDRGASNYGYTFGSGTRLTVV.

The genes are TRBV4-1 and TRBJ2-1; 8 nucleotides match TRBD2. V lost 1 base, J lost 6 bases, and 8 bases stayed unmatched. The germline V gene encodes CDR1 MGHRA and CDR2 YSYEKL. The CDR3 has 16 amino acids. The CDR3 is CASSQAPSGPFNEQFF. As DNA, the CDR3 is TGCGCCAGCAGCCAAGCCCCTAGCGGGCCGTTCAATGAGCAGTTCTTC.

This chain uses TRBV25-1 with TRBJ2-1; 10 bases are shared with TRBD2. In germline, CDR1 is MGHDK, CDR2 SYGVNS. This CDR3 spans 15 amino acids. Trimming removed 3 bases from V and 8 bases from J; junction bases left unmatched: 7. This CDR3 reads CASSDPSGGVYEQFF. For the CDR3, the DNA is TGTGCCAGCAGTGATCCTAGCGGGGGAGTCTATGAGCAGTTCTTC.

The chain joins TRBV5-5 to TRBJ2-3; weak D call: TRBD2 (6 bases). Trimming removed 0 bases from V and 5 bases from J, with 10 bases in between. From germline, CDR1 is SGHKS and CDR2 YYEKEE (reference sequence). This CDR3 spans 14 amino acids. The CDR3 protein is CASSLGLVEDTQYF. As DNA, the CDR3 is TGTGCCAGCAGCTTGGGACTAGTGGAAGATACGCAGTATTTT.

This clone was picked up a small number of times. The chain has TRBV9 and TRBJ2-2, with D maybe TRBD2 (5 bases). The CDR3 loop spans 15 amino acids. The germline gives CDR1 SGDLS, CDR2 YYNGEE. Trimming took 4 bases from V and 6 from J, leaving 16 bases between them. The CDR3 region is CASSTGELRPGELFF. CDR3 sequence (DNA): TGTGCCAGCAGCACCGGGGAGCTTAGGCCCGGGGAGCTGTTTTTT.

This rearrangement joins TRBV4-2 to TRBJ1-5, with 8 positions matching TRBD1. The CDR3 contains 17 residues. The germline CDR1 and CDR2 sequences are LGHNA and YNFKEQ. V lost 0 bases and J lost 7; bases outside the gene matches: 11. CDR3 loop: CASSQDGTGFLLQPQHF. The CDR3 DNA sequence: TGTGCCAGCAGCCAAGATGGGACAGGCTTCCTCCTGCAGCCCCAGCATTTT.

This chain links TRBV29-1 with TRBJ2-5, with TRBD1 matching over 7 bases. There are 11 residues in the CDR3. Unmatched junction bases numbered 2, after V lost 6 bases and J lost 4 bases. Looked up from germline, CDR1 is SQVTM and CDR2 is ANQGSEA. The CDR3 DNA reads as TGCAGCGTACGGACAGGAGAGACCCAGTACTTC. It is translated as CSVRTGETQYF.

The rearrangement links TRBV28 to TRBJ1-3; 9 positions match TRBD1. The V gene's germline CDR1 is MDHEN and CDR2 SYDVKM. Trimming cost V 6 bases and J 4 bases; bases outside gene matches: 10. The CDR3 is 16 residues long. In DNA, the CDR3 is TGTGCCAGCAGCCGACCGGGACAGGGAAGCGGAAACACCATATATTTT. The encoded protein is CASSRPGQGSGNTIYF.

This chain joins TRBV18 and TRBJ2-1, with 7 nucleotides matching TRBD2. CDR3 length: 17 amino acids. Trimming took 1 base from V and 0 from J; bases not matched to a gene: 6. Germline V gene lookup returns CDR1 KGHSH and CDR2 LQKENI. CDR3 loop: CASSPLPASGSYNEQFF. The CDR3 DNA sequence: TGTGCCAGCTCACCACTCCCCGCTAGCGGCTCCTACAATGAGCAGTTCTTC.

V and J are TRBV5-5 and TRBJ1-1, with D tentatively TRBD1 (6 bases). Trimming stripped 0 bases from V and 3 bases from J, with 9 bases between. The CDR3 loop spans 14 amino acids. The germline V gene has CDR1 SGHKS and CDR2 YYEKEE (reference sequence). The DNA of the CDR3 is TGTGCCAGCAGCTTGGGACAGGCCGACACTGAAGCTTTCTTT. Its protein is CASSLGQADTEAFF.

The rearrangement joins TRBV9 to TRBJ2-3; D not certain. The CDR3 has 13 residues. V was cut by 7 bases and J by 4 bases, with 13 bases left in between. The V gene's germline CDR1 is SGDLS and CDR2 YYNGEE. CDR3 in DNA: TGTGCCAGCGCTCGCGGTTCGGCAGATACGCAGTATTTT. Protein: CASARGSADTQYF.

This rearrangement joins TRBV30 to TRBJ1-1; no clear D gene. The germline V and J ends were trimmed by 7 bases and 4 bases, with 16 bases remaining between them. The germline V gene encodes CDR1 GTSNPN and CDR2 SVGIG (reference sequence). The CDR3 is 13 amino acids. The CDR3 coding sequence is TGTGCCTTAAACAGAGCTCTGGGCACTGAAGCTTTCTTT. Protein: CALNRALGTEAFF.

The genes are TRBV27 and TRBJ2-1, with TRBD2 identical over 7 bases. Germline V gives CDR1 MNHEY, CDR2 SMNVEV (reference sequence). Trimming cost V 8 bases and J 5 bases; bases outside gene matches: 15. The CDR3 totals 16 residues. The CDR3 loop is CASYTVVAGRDNEQFF. The CDR3 nucleotides read TGTGCCAGCTACACGGTGGTAGCGGGTAGGGACAATGAGCAGTTCTTC.

The rearrangement uses TRBV28 and TRBJ1-5, with D tentatively TRBD1 (6 bases). This CDR3 comprises 16 residues. Germline CDR1 MDHEN, CDR2 SYDVKM. V dropped 5 bases and J dropped 2 bases, with 16 bases sitting between them. The CDR3 protein is CASSPKQGWGNQPQHF. In DNA, the CDR3 is TGTGCCAGCAGTCCGAAACAGGGATGGGGCAATCAGCCCCAGCATTTT.